This TCR beta chain comes out of a study of cytomegalovirus exposure and HLA in healthy donors. CDR3 length equals 13 residues. The germline CDR1 and CDR2 sequences are SGHNT and YYREEE (reference sequence). Trimming took 2 bases from V and 3 from J, leaving 7 bases between them. 13 Jbeta primers and 60 Vbeta primers were used for the PCR. Data came from immunoSEQ multiplex PCR; TCRdb stores just in-frame clones and leaves some out. The profile shows about 38,000 clones, roughly 89% of them singletons. The specimen sequenced was PBMCs. The TCR sequence derives from a woman between 40 and 55 years old in good health and CMV-seropositive. V gene TRBV5-4 combines with J gene TRBJ2-3; D remains unclear. The CDR3 here is CASSLFRTDTQYF. In DNA, the CDR3 is TGTGCCAGCAGCTTATTCCGGACAGATACGCAGTATTTT. Looking up the rest from reference TRBV5-4 and TRBJ2-3 gives the full variable domain: ETGVTQSPTHLIKTRGQQVTLRCSSQSGHNTVSWYQQALGQGPQFIFQYYREEENGRGNFPPRFSGLQFPNYSSELNVNALELDDSALYLCASSLFRTDTQYFGPGTRLTVL.